The present T cell receptor beta chain was sequenced within a study of response to subunit inactivated influenza vaccine. This CDR3 is 16 amino acids long. V lost 5 bases and J lost 2; bases outside the gene matches: 8. CDR1 and CDR2 (germline): SGHAT, FQNNGV. This clonotype occurred a few times. TCRdb fed the RT-PCR reads into MiXCR, producing one record per CDR3 protein. There are about 160,000 distinct CDR3 sequences in the sample; approximately 11% occur only once, and 9.5% to 15% lies in the top ten. This sequence was found in a man aged 50 to 60 who received an inactivated influenza vaccine. This sample comprised non-naive T cells sorted from PBMCs, obtained 45 days after vaccination. The chain couples TRBV11-2 to TRBJ2-3, with 9 bases fitting TRBD1. CDR3 region: CASSPSGTGYTDTQYF. The CDR3 nucleotides are TGTGCCAGCAGCCCTTCCGGGACAGGGTACACAGATACGCAGTATTTT.